Following are 18 T cell receptor beta chains from one sample sequenced in a study of blood T cell repertoires in COVID-19. Measured with immunoSEQ multiplex PCR; TCRdb has only the in-frame clones, and not every one. The data hold about 150,000 clones, with more than 75% observed a single time. The sample was peripheral blood. The receptors originated from a woman in her fifties or sixties with COVID-19, enrolled during active disease.

This chain connects TRBV5-1 to TRBJ1-1; no reliable D call. CDR1 is SGHRS and CDR2 is YFSETQ in the germline V gene. CDR3 length: 13 amino acids. The ends were cut back, 1 base at V and 4 bases at J, with 8 bases in the middle. The CDR3 DNA reads as TGCGCCAGCAGCTTGTCTGAGGTCACTGAAGCTTTCTTT. Translation gives CASSLSEVTEAFF. The variable domain in full, completed from reference TRBV5-1 and TRBJ1-1, reads KAGVTQTPRYLIKTRGQQVTLSCSPISGHRSVSWYQQTPGQGLQFLFEYFSETQRNKGNFPGRFSGRQFSNSRSEMNVSTLELGDSALYLCASSLSEVTEAFFGQGTRLTVV.

The chain carries TRBV18 and TRBJ1-4, with D possibly being TRBD1 (6 bases). The CDR3 covers 15 residues. Germline CDR1 and CDR2: KGHSH and LQKENI. V was shortened by 3 bases and J by 8 bases, with 16 bases between the two germline ends. CDR3 residues: CASSPGQGGLEKLFF. The DNA of the CDR3 is TGTGCCAGCTCACCGGGCCAAGGGGGTTTGGAAAAACTGTTTTTT.

The J gene is TRBJ2-1, the V gene TRBV24-1, with D possibly being TRBD1 (5 bases). Germline loops: CDR1 KGHDR, CDR2 SFDVKD. The CDR3 contains 16 residues. V was cut by 0 bases and J by 6 bases, with 14 bases left in between. CDR3 sequence reads: CATSDLKGIKTNEQFF. DNA of the CDR3: TGTGCCACCAGTGATTTGAAGGGGATAAAGACCAATGAGCAGTTCTTC.

The chain joins TRBV6-4 to TRBJ1-1; a weak D match, TRBD1 (6 bases). There are 13 residues in the CDR3. Germline V CDR1 and CDR2: MRHNA, SNTAGT. Trimming stripped 4 bases from V and 1 base from J, with 7 bases between. This CDR3 is CASSAGENTEAFF. CDR3 in DNA: TGTGCCAGCAGTGCAGGGGAGAACACTGAAGCTTTCTTT.

This chain uses TRBV9 with TRBJ2-1, with 9 bases matching TRBD1. With 4 bases clipped from V and 4 bases from J, the junction kept 6 bases outside the gene matches. This CDR3 is 15 amino acids long. Germline V lookup: CDR1 SGDLS, CDR2 YYNGEE. CDR3 sequence (DNA): TGTGCCAGCAGCCTAGACAGGGGGGATTACAATGAGCAGTTCTTC. As protein: CASSLDRGDYNEQFF.

The V gene is TRBV2, the J gene TRBJ1-2; D is unclear. Trimming took 8 bases from V and 8 from J, leaving 21 bases between them. This CDR3 contains 14 residues. CDR1 SNHLY and CDR2 FYNNEI come from the germline V gene. CDR3 sequence reads: CASRRGPALAGYTF. CDR3 DNA sequence: TGTGCCAGCCGGCGAGGGCCCGCGTTAGCAGGCTACACCTTC. Full variable domain (missing parts from reference TRBV2 and TRBJ1-2): EPEVTQTPSHQVTQMGQEVILRCVPISNHLYFYWYRQILGQKVEFLVSFYNNEISEKSEIFDDQFSVERPDGSNFTLKIRSTKLEDSAMYFCASRRGPALAGYTFGSGTRLTVV.

The chain carries TRBV7-3 and TRBJ1-1; D is unresolved. CDR3 length equals 16 residues. Deletions cut 1 base from V and 2 bases from J, with 14 bases between. Looked up from germline, CDR1 is SGHTA and CDR2 is FQGTGA. CDR3 sequence (DNA): TGTGCCAGCAGCTTAAACCCGTCCCGGAGAAACACTGAAGCTTTCTTT. It specifies CASSLNPSRRNTEAFF.

The chain carries TRBV5-6 and TRBJ1-5; TRBD1 might be the D (5 bases). The CDR3 is 14 residues long. Trimming took 7 bases from V and 4 from J, leaving 15 bases between them. Germline values: CDR1 SGHDT, CDR2 YYEEEE. CDR3 sequence reads: CASSNLGGNQPQHF. In nucleotides, the CDR3 is TGTGCCAGCTCCAACCTGGGGGGTAATCAGCCCCAGCATTTT.

The genes are TRBV2 and TRBJ1-4; tentatively, D is TRBD1 (6 bases). This CDR3 is 16 amino acids long. V lost 4 bases and J lost 3, with 15 bases in between. CDR1 is SNHLY and CDR2 is FYNNEI in the germline V gene. CDR3 loop: CASSGATRGPNEKLFF. CDR3 in DNA: TGTGCCAGCAGTGGGGCGACCAGGGGCCCTAATGAAAAACTGTTTTTT.

This clone was seen just once. The rearrangement links TRBV6-5 to TRBJ1-3; 8 nucleotides match TRBD1. Germline CDR1 and CDR2: MNHEY and SVGAGI. CDR3 length: 15 residues. The J segment lost 0 bases and the V segment lost 7 bases, leaving 5 bases of the junction unmatched. The CDR3 loop reads CASTQGAFSGNTIYF. CDR3 nucleotide sequence: TGTGCCAGCACTCAGGGGGCATTCTCTGGAAACACCATATATTTT.

The rearrangement joins TRBV5-1 to TRBJ2-3; no firm D call. The CDR3 length is 14 residues. V lost 4 bases and J lost 2, with 11 bases in between. CDR1 is SGHRS and CDR2 is YFSETQ in the germline V gene. As DNA, the CDR3 is TGCGCCAGCAGCCTACTTGGTATCACAGATACGCAGTATTTT. Amino acids: CASSLLGITDTQYF.

The chain is built from TRBV6-4 and TRBJ2-3; 8 nucleotides align to TRBD2. Trimming at V came to 5 bases and at J to 0 bases, leaving 4 bases not matched to a gene. Germline V gene lookup returns CDR1 MRHNA and CDR2 SNTAGT. This CDR3 spans 15 amino acids. The CDR3 coding sequence is TGTGCCAGCAGTCCCAGCGGGGGAAGCACAGATACGCAGTATTTT. This gives the protein CASSPSGGSTDTQYF.

This clone was recorded once. The chain is built from TRBV7-9 and TRBJ1-6, with 7 positions matching TRBD1. Trimming cost V 5 bases and J 8 bases; bases outside gene matches: 12. Germline-derived CDR1 and CDR2 are SEHNR and FQNEAQ (reference sequence). This CDR3 is built from 16 residues. CDR3 in amino acids: CASSPMTGLIDSPLHF. Written as DNA, the CDR3 is TGTGCCAGCAGCCCGATGACAGGGTTAATTGATTCACCCCTCCACTTT.

In the case of this clone: In the same sample, other DNA sequences code for this CDR3. The rearrangement uses TRBV18 and TRBJ2-1, with 10 nucleotides matching TRBD1. The CDR3 has 15 residues. Trimming removed 2 bases from V and 5 bases from J; junction bases left unmatched: 3. CDR1 and CDR2 from the germline V gene are KGHSH and LQKENI. CDR3 amino acids: CASSPGTGVHNEQFF. The CDR3 bases are TGTGCCAGCTCACCAGGGACAGGGGTTCACAATGAGCAGTTCTTC.

The J gene is TRBJ1-5, the V gene TRBV18, with D maybe TRBD1 (6 bases). Germline V CDR1 and CDR2: KGHSH, LQKENI. V was cut by 9 bases and J by 0 bases, with 15 bases left in between. The CDR3 runs 15 residues. The CDR3 DNA sequence: TGTGCCAGTGACTTACAGGGTATTAGCAATCAGCCCCAGCATTTT. It codes for CASDLQGISNQPQHF.

The V call is TRBV19, the J call TRBJ1-5, with TRBD1 as a possible D gene (6 bases). V was trimmed by 4 bases and J by 1 base, leaving 14 bases between them. Germline CDR1 reads LNHDA; CDR2 reads SQIVND (reference sequence). The CDR3 covers 16 residues. CDR3 sequence (DNA): TGTGCCAGTAGTAACCGGGACACGATAAGCAATCAGCCCCAGCATTTT. Residues: CASSNRDTISNQPQHF.

In its sample, this clone was seen a few times. V and J are TRBV2 and TRBJ1-5; possibly TRBD1 for D (6 bases). Germline-derived CDR1 and CDR2 are SNHLY and FYNNEI. Trimming shortened V by 8 bases and J by 2 bases, and 10 bases separated the two germline ends. The CDR3 is 13 amino acids. Here the CDR3 reads CASQGSGNQPQHF. The CDR3 bases are TGTGCCAGCCAGGGGAGCGGCAATCAGCCCCAGCATTTT.

The chain employs TRBV5-1 and TRBJ1-2; a possible D gene is TRBD1 (5 bases). V gave up 0 bases and J gave up 6 bases, with 15 bases separating them. Germline V CDR1 and CDR2: SGHRS, YFSETQ. The CDR3 contains 15 residues. CDR3 amino acids: CASSLEAGLTHGYTF. The CDR3 DNA sequence: TGCGCCAGCAGCTTGGAGGCAGGGCTAACTCATGGCTACACCTTC. The whole variable domain, filled in from reference TRBV5-1 and TRBJ1-2, reads KAGVTQTPRYLIKTRGQQVTLSCSPISGHRSVSWYQQTPGQGLQFLFEYFSETQRNKGNFPGRFSGRQFSNSRSEMNVSTLELGDSALYLCASSLEAGLTHGYTFGSGTRLTVV.